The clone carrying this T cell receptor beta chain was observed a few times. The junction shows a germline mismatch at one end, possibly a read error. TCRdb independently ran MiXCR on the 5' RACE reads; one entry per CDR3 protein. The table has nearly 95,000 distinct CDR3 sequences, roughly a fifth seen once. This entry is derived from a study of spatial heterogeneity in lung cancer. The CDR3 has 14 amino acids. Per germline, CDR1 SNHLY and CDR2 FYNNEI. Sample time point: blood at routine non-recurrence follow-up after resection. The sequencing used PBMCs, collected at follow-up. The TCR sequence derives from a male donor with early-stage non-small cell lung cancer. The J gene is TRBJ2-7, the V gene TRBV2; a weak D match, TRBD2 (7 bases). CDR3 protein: CASSEAGGAFEQYF. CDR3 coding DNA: TGTGCCAGCAGCGAAGCTGGGGGGGCGTTCGAGCAGTACTTC.